This T cell receptor delta chain originates from a study of γδ T cells in repeated Plasmodium falciparum infection. About the research overall: Donors had four controlled P. falciparum NF54 infections over about 640 days. Timepoints: baseline, immediately before selected infections, and 21 days after every infection. The study's findings and limits: Many TCRgamma sequences overlapped between individuals in stable Vgamma9/Vdelta2+ repertoires. Waves of new clonotype selection appeared after repeated controlled infections in Vdelta2-negative, largely Vdelta1+, gammadelta T cells.

Flow sorting of PBMC yielded separate Vgamma9/Vdelta2+ and Vdelta2-negative gammadelta T cell populations for bulk repertoire analysis. TCRdb re-called the multiplex PCR reads using CATT. This table holds roughly 48,000 delta-chain clones, roughly 1.5% found once. Germline values: CDR1 TSWWSYY, CDR2 QGS. The J segment lost 4 bases and the V segment lost 4 bases, leaving 22 bases of the junction unmatched. There are 21 residues in the CDR3. This clone was seen only a few times. Its antigen remains unidentified. This DNA translates differently at residue 5 from the TCRdb protein, which is that of a much larger clone; a read error is likely, and the protein shown is the DNA's own translation.

This chain joins TRDV1 and TRDJ1; 12 bases map to TRDD3. The J gene was missing in TCRdb and was found by matching the end of the DNA to germline. What was sequenced was gamma-delta T cells from blood. The clonotype was recovered from a pool of human donors (malaria-infected and uninfected, not separated). For the CDR3, the DNA is TGTGCTCTTGGGGGACTAGTGACGATAAAGACTGGGGGATACTTAAGCGATAAACTCATCTTT. Translating gives CALGGLVTIKTGGYLSDKLIF.